This TCR beta chain was sequenced during a study of neurological immune-mediated disorders (dated by TCRdb to the late 2010s). A note on the overall study: Using UMI-based sequencing, the study compared peripheral blood TCR-beta repertoires from patients with HTLV-I-associated myelopathy (HAM/TSP), patients with multiple sclerosis, and healthy controls. Alongside PBMC samples, the set of around 99 TCR-beta libraries contained longitudinal samples, technical triplicates, and paired CD4+ and CD8+ T-cell subsets that had been sorted. The cohort was made up of approximately 69 subjects, consisting of some 15 HAM/TSP patients, roughly 35 multiple sclerosis patients and 20 healthy controls. Paper-wide results and their limitations: No identical CDR3 amino acid sequences were found to be shared among expanded clones across subjects, suggesting that TCR-beta repertoires were private in all groups. TCR clonal expansion was highest in HAM/TSP patients and lowest in MS patients, with MS patients falling below even healthy controls.

This clonotype was observed at least ten times. The antigen this receptor binds is unknown. Base qualities are not provided; no much larger clone lies one nucleotide away. Healthy controls were blood bank volunteers in Maryland, USA. For the unsorted PBMC libraries, 2 million PBMCs were stored in RNAlater at -80 degrees C until RNA extraction and were used to generate the libraries. PBMCs were separated from peripheral blood using Ficoll-Hypaque density gradient centrifugation and then cryopreserved in liquid nitrogen. cDNA was synthesized by template-switch 5'RACE using a primer with a 10-nucleotide random unique molecular identifier that tagged each TCR transcript. Each sequencing run produced over 160 million TCR-beta sequences covering 15-18 subjects. Total RNA was extracted with the RNeasy kit. The KAPA Real-time Library Amplification kit was used to amplify TCR-beta VDJ regions with primers targeting the TCR constant region and the 5'RACE anchor. A first PCR added sample indexes and Illumina adaptors, after which a second PCR increased the library yield. After purification with Ampure beads, the TCR product of roughly 650 bp was size-selected on a 2% E-gel SizeSelection system. Before pooling, libraries had their quality checked on a Bioanalyzer, their concentration measured with Qubit, and their quantity determined with the Kapa Library Quantification kit. An Illumina HiSeq 2500 sequenced the libraries paired-end 2 x 150 bp. To increase sequence diversity, roughly 25-31% phiX was spiked into each library pool. Per the original workflow: Quality-filtered reads were processed with the UMI-based MiGEC pipeline, and over 75% of raw TCR sequences were removed by the MiGEC pipeline during error correction. VDJ genes were aligned to IMGT germline references, and clonotypes were defined by unique CDR3 amino acid sequence plus V-J genes. Clonal expansion, Shannon diversity, and CDR3 relatedness (CalcPairwiseDistances, ClusterSamples) were evaluated with VDJtools, and phylogenetic trees were built with CLCbio workbench. Expanded clones were defined as having at least 8 unique UMIs, based on coefficient-of-variation modelling across technical triplicates. TCRdb's own reprocessing of the public reads used fastp at Q25 and MiXCR and kept productive beta chains. Identical CDR3 proteins give one entry, which carries the most common genes and DNA. TCRdb's processing, not the authors', yielded these V and J calls. Within this sample are roughly 60,000 distinct CDR3 sequences, with approximately 10% of them counted one time only. Together, the top ten hold roughly 1.9% of the sample.

CDR1 and CDR2 are drawn from the germline V gene: MDHEN, SYDVKM. Relative to germline, V is 6 bases shorter and J is 7 bases shorter, with 15 bases between their ends. From the cysteine through the phenylalanine, the CDR3 covers 13 amino acids. The CDR3 DNA has 39 bases and is translated from base 1. Sequenced sample: PBMCs. This sequence originates from a man aged 60-69 years in good health. Recombination linked TRBV28 to TRBJ1-1; the best D guess is TRBD1, with 5 bases matching. The bases are TGTGCCAGCAGCCCAGGGTCACCCTTTGAAGCTTTCTTT. This codes for CASSPGSPFEAFF.